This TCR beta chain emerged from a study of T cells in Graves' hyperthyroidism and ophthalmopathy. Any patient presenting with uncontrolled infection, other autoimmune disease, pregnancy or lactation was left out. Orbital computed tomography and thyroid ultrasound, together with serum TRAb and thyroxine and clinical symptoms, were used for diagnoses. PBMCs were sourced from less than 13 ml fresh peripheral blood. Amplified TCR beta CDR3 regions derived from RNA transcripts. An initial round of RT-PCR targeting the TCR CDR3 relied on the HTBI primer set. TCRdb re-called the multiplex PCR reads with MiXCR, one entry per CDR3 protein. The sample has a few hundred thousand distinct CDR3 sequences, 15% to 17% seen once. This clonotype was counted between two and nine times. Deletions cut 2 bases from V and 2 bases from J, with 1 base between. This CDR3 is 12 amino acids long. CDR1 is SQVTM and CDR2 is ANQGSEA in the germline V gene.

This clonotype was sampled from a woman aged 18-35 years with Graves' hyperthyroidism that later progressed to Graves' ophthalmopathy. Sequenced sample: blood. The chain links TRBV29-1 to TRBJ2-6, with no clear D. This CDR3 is CSVETGANVLTF. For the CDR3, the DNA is TGCAGCGTTGAAACTGGGGCCAACGTCCTGACTTTC.